This is a list of T cell receptor beta chains from one sample in a study of blood T cell repertoires in COVID-19. Sequencing used immunoSEQ multiplex PCR; TCRdb keeps in-frame clones, though not all of them. The sample shows approximately 150,000 clones, approximately 88% of them seen only once. The sample consisted of PBMCs or T cells enriched from blood (not recorded which). Receptors were obtained from a man in his sixties or seventies who had been exposed to COVID-19. Each CDR3 is given with its conserved first and last residue. The order of the fields is J gene, D gene, clone size, V gene, CDR3 DNA, CDR3 protein. D genes are given only for firm matches. Part of the rows lack a size; the others show once, few, many or a class for expanded clones.

>TRBJ1-1|NA|NA|TRBV29-1
TGCAGCGTCTCGGAGTTTGAAGCTTTCTTT
CSVSEFEAFF
>TRBJ1-5|NA|NA|TRBV7-2
TGTGCCAGCAGCCGTGCCGGTGACAATCAGCCCCAGCATTTT
CASSRAGDNQPQHF
>TRBJ2-3|NA|NA|TRBV7-2
TGTGCCAGCAGCCCCTCGCTAGCGAGCACAGATACGCAGTATTTT
CASSPSLASTDTQYF
>TRBJ2-2|NA|NA|TRBV5-4
TGTGCCAGCAGCTCCATCGGCGGGACCGGGGAGCTGTTTTTT
CASSSIGGTGELFF
>TRBJ2-1|TRBD1|NA|TRBV18
TGTGCCAGCTCACCCGAGGACAGGGACGGGGAGCAGTTCTTC
CASSPEDRDGEQFF
>TRBJ2-3|NA|NA|TRBV19
TGTGCCAGTAGTAGACAGGTTAGCACAGATACGCAGTATTTT
CASSRQVSTDTQYF
>TRBJ1-5|TRBD1|NA|TRBV4-1
TGCGCCAGCAGCCGAGAGGGACAGGCCAATCAGCCCCAGCATTTT
CASSREGQANQPQHF
>TRBJ1-5|NA|once|TRBV5-1
TGCGCCAGCAGCGTTTCCGGGATTAGCAATCAGCCCCAGCATTTT
CASSVSGISNQPQHF
>TRBJ2-5|TRBD2|NA|TRBV7-9
TGTGCCAGCAGTTTGGCGGGGACTAGCGGGTCGTCGGGCCAGTACTTC
CASSLAGTSGSSGQYF
>TRBJ1-2|NA|NA|TRBV7-9
TGTGCCAGCAGCTTAGCGACAGGAGAAACCTATGGCTACACCTTC
CASSLATGETYGYTF
>TRBJ2-2|TRBD1|NA|TRBV6-2/TRBV6-3
TGTGCCAGCAGTCACAGGGGGACCCTCGCTGGGGAGCTGTTTTTT
CASSHRGTLAGELFF
>TRBJ2-1|TRBD2|NA|TRBV6-5
TGTGCCAGCAGGATACTAGCGGGGACTGGGAATGAGCAGTTCTTC
CASRILAGTGNEQFF
>TRBJ1-1|TRBD1|NA|TRBV18
TGTGCCAGCTCACCACCAGGACAGGAGGTAGAAGCTTTCTTT
CASSPPGQEVEAFF
>TRBJ1-3|TRBD1|NA|TRBV4-3
TGCGCCAGCAGCCAAACAGGGGCTTCTGGAAACACCATATATTTT
CASSQTGASGNTIYF
>TRBJ2-6|TRBD1|NA|TRBV2
TGTGCCATGCCACTACAGGGGGCGCGATCCGGGGCCAACGTCCTGACTTTC
CAMPLQGARSGANVLTF
>TRBJ2-2|NA|NA|TRBV4-3
TGCGCCAGCAGCCAAACATCTGGATTCGGACTAAGGAACACCGGGGAGCTGTTTTTT
CASSQTSGFGLRNTGELFF
>TRBJ2-5|TRBD2|NA|TRBV5-8
TGTGCCAGCAGCTTTGGGACTAGCGTCACAGTCCAAGAGACCCAGTACTTC
CASSFGTSVTVQETQYF
>TRBJ2-1|TRBD2|NA|TRBV27
TGTGCCAGCAGTTTGGCGGGAGGGCAATACAATGAGCAGTTCTTC
CASSLAGGQYNEQFF
>TRBJ2-2|NA|NA|TRBV11-2
TGTGCCAGCAGCTTGAGTAGCGGACCCACCGGGGAGCTGTTTTTT
CASSLSSGPTGELFF
>TRBJ1-1|NA|few|TRBV3-1/TRBV3-2
TGTGCCAGCAGCCAAGATGTGACAAATCAAGCTTTCTTT
CASSQDVTNQAFF
>TRBJ2-5|TRBD2|NA|TRBV11-2
TGTGCCAGCTCCGGGGTAGCGGGGATGAGGGGGGAGACCCAGTACTTC
CASSGVAGMRGETQYF
>TRBJ2-2|NA|NA|TRBV3-1/TRBV3-2
TGTGCCAGCAGCCAAGGACTAGTCACCGGGGAGCTGTTTTTT
CASSQGLVTGELFF
>TRBJ2-1|TRBD2|NA|TRBV7-8
TGTGCCAGCAGCCTAGGGACTAGCGGGCCGATGGAGCAGTTCTTC
CASSLGTSGPMEQFF
>TRBJ2-1|TRBD2|NA|TRBV4-2
TGTGCCAGCAGCCAAGAAGGCGGGAGGGTATTCAATGAGCAGTTCTTC
CASSQEGGRVFNEQFF
>TRBJ2-7|NA|NA|TRBV21-1
TGTGCCAGCACCCCAGGACAGGGATATTACGAGCAGTACTTC
CASTPGQGYYEQYF
>TRBJ2-3|NA|NA|TRBV5-4
TGTGCCAGCTCGTCGAGGGATACGCAGTATTTT
CASSSRDTQYF
>TRBJ1-2|NA|NA|TRBV6-1
TGTGCCAGCTCGGCGGCAGACTATGGCTACACCTTC
CASSAADYGYTF
>TRBJ2-6|NA|NA|TRBV19
TGTGCCAGTAGTATAGGTCTGGCAGGGTCCGGGGCCAACGTCCTGACTTTC
CASSIGLAGSGANVLTF
>TRBJ1-6|NA|NA|TRBV5-5
TGTGCCAGCAGCTTGGACGACTCCTATTCACCCCTCCACTTT
CASSLDDSYSPLHF
>TRBJ2-2|NA|NA|TRBV25-1
TGTGCCGCAGGGTTAGCCGGACATTGGGAGCTGTTTTTT
CAAGLAGHWELFF
>TRBJ1-2|NA|once|TRBV7-9
TGTGCCAGCAGCTTAGGGGACACTAGCTATGGCTACACCTTC
CASSLGDTSYGYTF
>TRBJ1-6|NA|NA|TRBV5-1
TGCGCCAGCAGCTTGATTCAGGGCGGATATTCACCCCTCCACTTT
CASSLIQGGYSPLHF
>TRBJ2-5|NA|NA|TRBV11-3
TGTGCCAGCAGCTTACAAGCGGCCGAAGAGACCCAGTACTTC
CASSLQAAEETQYF
>TRBJ1-5|TRBD1|NA|TRBV30
TGTGCCTGGAGTGTTGGGCAGGGGGGACAGCCCCAGCATTTT
CAWSVGQGGQPQHF
>TRBJ2-2|TRBD2|NA|TRBV3-1/TRBV3-2
TGTGCCAGCAGCCAAGATATGGGCGAGCGGGGGGGCTCCGGGGAGCTGTTTTTT
CASSQDMGERGGSGELFF
>TRBJ1-1|NA|NA|TRBV6-5
TGTGCCAGCAGTTACGGGAGGGTAGGGAACACTGAAGCTTTCTTT
CASSYGRVGNTEAFF
>TRBJ2-1|TRBD2|NA|TRBV7-9
TGTGCCAGCAGAAACCCCGAGGGGGGACTAGCTACCGAGGGGCAGTTCTTC
CASRNPEGGLATEGQFF
>TRBJ1-1|NA|NA|TRBV2
TGTGCCAGCAGTGTGGGCAAGAACACTGAAGCTTTCTTT
CASSVGKNTEAFF
>TRBJ2-3|TRBD2|NA|TRBV3-1/TRBV3-2
TGTGCCAGCAGCCAGGGACTAGCGGGAGAATATACGCAGTATTTT
CASSQGLAGEYTQYF
>TRBJ1-5|NA|NA|TRBV4-3
TGCGCCAGCAGCCAAGATGGGACTACGCATCAGCCCCAGCATTTT
CASSQDGTTHQPQHF
>TRBJ2-2|NA|NA|TRBV4-1
TGCGCCAGCAGCCCAGAGGACAGGAACACCGGGGAGCTGTTTTTT
CASSPEDRNTGELFF
>TRBJ2-3|NA|NA|TRBV2
TGTGCCAGCAATGGAGGCACAGATACGCAGTATTTT
CASNGGTDTQYF
>TRBJ1-5|NA|NA|TRBV28
TGTGCCAGCAGTGGAACTGCAGGGGTGGTGGGGAATCAGCCCCAGCATTTT
CASSGTAGVVGNQPQHF
>TRBJ2-7|TRBD1|NA|TRBV19
TGTGCCAGTAGTATAAAGACAGGGATCCACGAGCAGTACTTC
CASSIKTGIHEQYF
>TRBJ2-3|TRBD2|NA|TRBV7-7
TGTGCCAGTAGCGGGGGGGCAGGGGATACGCAGTATTTT
CASSGGAGDTQYF
>TRBJ1-3|NA|NA|TRBV19
TGTGCCAGTAGTCTCGGTCGGTACACCATATATTTT
CASSLGRYTIYF
>TRBJ2-3|TRBD2|NA|TRBV2
TGTGCCAGCAGTGAATGGACTAGCGGGTGGCAGTATTTT
CASSEWTSGWQYF
>TRBJ2-7|NA|NA|TRBV6-6
TGTGCCAGCAGTTACGGCCCGGCCTCGGGAGAGCAGTACTTC
CASSYGPASGEQYF
>TRBJ2-1|TRBD1|NA|TRBV11-2
TGTGCCAGCAGTCTCGGACAGGGCTACAATGAGCAGTTCTTC
CASSLGQGYNEQFF
>TRBJ2-5|TRBD2|NA|TRBV5-1
TGCGCCAGCAGCTTGGATGGCGGGAGTAGGACGGAGACCCAGTACTTC
CASSLDGGSRTETQYF
>TRBJ2-3|TRBD2|NA|TRBV7-2
TGTGCCAGCAGCTTGAATTCCGGGACTACCACAGATACGCAGTATTTT
CASSLNSGTTTDTQYF
>TRBJ1-1|NA|NA|TRBV7-9
TGTGCCAGCAGCTTCAGTGGCGCGGGCGCGAACACTGAAGCTTTCTTT
CASSFSGAGANTEAFF
>TRBJ2-7|NA|NA|TRBV5-8
TGTGCCAGCAGCAACCGGGACTTCTCCTACGAGCAGTACTTC
CASSNRDFSYEQYF
>TRBJ1-5|NA|NA|TRBV5-6
TGTGCCAGCAGCTTCTCAGGCTCTCAGCCCCAGCATTTT
CASSFSGSQPQHF
>TRBJ1-5|NA|NA|TRBV19
TGTGCCAGTAGAGCGCCGGCGGGACTCCAGCATTTT
CASRAPAGLQHF
>TRBJ1-2|NA|NA|TRBV29-1
TGCAGCGTTGAGGGAGGGCCCACAAGCTACACCTTC
CSVEGGPTSYTF
>TRBJ2-2|NA|NA|TRBV6-5
TGTGCCAGCAGTTACTACAAAGACACCGGGGAGCTGTTTTTT
CASSYYKDTGELFF
>TRBJ2-3|TRBD1|NA|TRBV2
TGTGCCACCTCCGGACAGGGTTTAGATACGCAGTATTTT
CATSGQGLDTQYF
>TRBJ2-1|TRBD1|NA|TRBV24-1
TGTGCCACCAGTGATTTTGGGGGACAGGGTCAGTTCTTC
CATSDFGGQGQFF
>TRBJ2-3|TRBD2|few|TRBV19
TGTGCCAGTAGTATGGGACTAGCGGGAGGAATGGATACGCAGTATTTT
CASSMGLAGGMDTQYF